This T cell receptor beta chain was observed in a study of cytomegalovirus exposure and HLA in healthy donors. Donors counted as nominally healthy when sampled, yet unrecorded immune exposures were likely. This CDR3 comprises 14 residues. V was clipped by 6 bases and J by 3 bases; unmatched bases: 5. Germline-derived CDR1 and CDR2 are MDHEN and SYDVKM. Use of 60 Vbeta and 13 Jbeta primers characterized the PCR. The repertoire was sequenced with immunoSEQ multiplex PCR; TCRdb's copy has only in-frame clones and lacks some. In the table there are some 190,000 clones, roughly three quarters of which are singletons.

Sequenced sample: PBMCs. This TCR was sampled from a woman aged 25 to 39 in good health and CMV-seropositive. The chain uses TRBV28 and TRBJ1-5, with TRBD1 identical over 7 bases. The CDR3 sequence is CASRSGGYNQPQHF. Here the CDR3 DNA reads TGTGCCAGCAGATCAGGGGGATACAATCAGCCCCAGCATTTT. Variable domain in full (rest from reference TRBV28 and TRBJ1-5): DVKVTQSSRYLVKRTGEKVFLECVQDMDHENMFWYRQDPGLGLRLIYFSYDVKMKEKGDIPEGYSVSREKKERFSLILESASTNQTSMYLCASRSGGYNQPQHFGDGTRLSIL.